This T cell receptor beta chain came from a study of identical twins. Study-wide findings and caveats: Its conclusions, products of cross-sectional statistical analysis, did not come from following the same donors.

Each CDR3 protein is one row after TCRdb ran MiXCR on the 5' RACE reads. The sample includes about 660,000 distinct CDR3 sequences, around 8.6% of them seen just once. This clonotype was seen a few times. Antigen unknown. All donors were healthy Caucasians. Trimming took off 5 bases at V and 1 base at J, with 17 bases between the two ends. The CDR3 runs 15 residues. The germline CDR1 and CDR2 sequences are DFQATT and SNEGSKA (reference sequence). In addition, the sample was reused for a study of yellow fever vaccine responses in identical twins. That source reports: Reportedly, twins showed a vaccine T cell response that looked partly convergent and partly personalized.

Sequencing input: PBMCs. The chain couples TRBV20-1 to TRBJ2-5; D uncertain. This sequence originates from a woman aged 18 to 35 in good health. The CDR3 sequence is CSAGSVVGSQETQYF. CDR3 DNA sequence: TGCAGTGCTGGGTCCGTGGTTGGCAGCCAAGAGACCCAGTACTTC.